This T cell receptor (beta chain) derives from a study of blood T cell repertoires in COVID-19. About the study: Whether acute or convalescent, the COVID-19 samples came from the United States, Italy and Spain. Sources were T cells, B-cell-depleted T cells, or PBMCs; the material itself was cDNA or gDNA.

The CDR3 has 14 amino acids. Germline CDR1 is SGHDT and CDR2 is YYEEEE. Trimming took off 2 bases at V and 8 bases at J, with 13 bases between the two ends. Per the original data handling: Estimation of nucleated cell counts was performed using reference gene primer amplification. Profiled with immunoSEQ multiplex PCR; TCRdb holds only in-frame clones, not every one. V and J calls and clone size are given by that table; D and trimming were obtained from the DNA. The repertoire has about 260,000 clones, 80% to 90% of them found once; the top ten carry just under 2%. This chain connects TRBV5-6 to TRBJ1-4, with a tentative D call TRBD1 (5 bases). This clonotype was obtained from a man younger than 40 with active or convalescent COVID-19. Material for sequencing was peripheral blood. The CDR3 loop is CASSFKGAGEKLFF. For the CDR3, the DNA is TGTGCCAGCAGCTTCAAAGGGGCGGGGGAAAAACTGTTTTTT.